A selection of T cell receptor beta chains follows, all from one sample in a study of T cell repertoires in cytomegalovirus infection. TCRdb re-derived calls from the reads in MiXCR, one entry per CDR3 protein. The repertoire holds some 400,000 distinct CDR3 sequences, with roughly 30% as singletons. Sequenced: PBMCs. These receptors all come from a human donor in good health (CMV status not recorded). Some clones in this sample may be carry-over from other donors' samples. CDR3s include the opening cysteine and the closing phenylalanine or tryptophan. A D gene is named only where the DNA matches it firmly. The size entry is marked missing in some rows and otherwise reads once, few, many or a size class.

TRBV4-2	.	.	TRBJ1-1	CASSQTGQDTEDFF	TGTGCCAGCAGCCAGACGGGGCAGGACACTGAAGATTTCTTT
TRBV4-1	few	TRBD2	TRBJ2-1	CASSQEEGTSGLNEQFF	TGCGCCAGCAGCCAAGAAGAGGGGACTAGCGGGTTGAATGAGCAGTTCTTC
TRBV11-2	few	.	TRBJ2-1	CASSASGGAGPYNEQFF	TGTGCCAGCAGCGCTAGTGGTGGGGCAGGGCCCTACAATGAGCAGTTCTTC
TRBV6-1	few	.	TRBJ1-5	CASSKQGRGNQPQHF	TGTGCCAGCAGCAAACAGGGTCGTGGCAATCAGCCCCAGCATTTT
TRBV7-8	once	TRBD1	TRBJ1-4	CASSNGQGNEKLFF	TGTGCCAGCAGCAATGGACAGGGGAATGAAAAACTGTTTTTT
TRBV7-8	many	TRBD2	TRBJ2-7	CASSAGTSGTYEQYF	TGTGCCAGCAGCGCCGGGACTAGCGGGACCTACGAGCAGTACTTC
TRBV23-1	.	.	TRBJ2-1	CATRGTGLGEQFF	TGCGCCACCAGGGGGACTGGACTTGGTGAGCAGTTCTTC
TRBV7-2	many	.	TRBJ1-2	CASSPPRQGYGYTF	TGTGCCAGCAGCCCCCCCAGGCAGGGCTATGGCTACACCTTC
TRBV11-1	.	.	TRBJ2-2	CASTGRGRGSTGELFF	TGTGCCAGCACCGGAAGGGGCAGGGGAAGCACCGGGGAGCTGTTTTTT
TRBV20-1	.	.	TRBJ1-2	CSASPGRGKSYGYTF	TGCAGTGCTAGCCCCGGCAGGGGAAAATCCTATGGCTACACCTTC